Presented here are 9 T cell receptor beta chains from one specimen sequenced in a study of post-analysis software for immune sequencing data. For these TCRs, the target antigens are not known. General observations from the study: With TRBV5-6, TRBV5-1 and TRBV20-1 included, several TRBV segments were more frequent in patients than in controls.

Carried by the TCR beta cDNA libraries were unique molecular identifiers. TCRdb analysed the PCR reads with MiXCR anew, one entry per CDR3 protein. Of some 690,000 distinct CDR3 sequences in the sample, 30% are singletons; the top ten hold under 0.7%. What was sequenced was blood. The receptors stem from a girl aged 10 to 17 with multiple sclerosis.

V gene TRBV18 combines with J gene TRBJ2-1; D is perhaps TRBD2 (6 bases). Trimming left V 8 bases short and J 8 bases short, with 13 bases between. The CDR3 is made up of 12 amino acids. CDR1 and CDR2 (germline): KGHSH, LQKENI. The CDR3 loop is CASRKEGDEQFF. CDR3 bases: TGTGCCAGCCGCAAGGAGGGCGATGAGCAGTTCTTC.

This clonotype was counted a few times. The chain couples TRBV5-1 to TRBJ2-3; 12 bases are a match to TRBD2. Per germline, CDR1 SGHRS and CDR2 YFSETQ. The CDR3 runs 16 residues. The V segment lost 4 bases and the J segment 1 base; nucleotides outside the gene matches: 4. The CDR3: CASSLRTSGGTDTQYF. CDR3 nucleotides: TGCGCCAGCAGCCTACGGACTAGCGGGGGCACAGATACGCAGTATTTT.

A word on this clonotype: One junction end disagrees with the germline gene, perhaps due to a read error. The rearrangement links TRBV20-1 to TRBJ2-7; no firm D call. The CDR3 runs 13 residues. The germline CDR1 and CDR2 sequences are DFQATT and SNEGSKA (reference sequence). CDR3 loop: CSASSTVTYEQYF. CDR3 nucleotides: TGCAGCGCTAGTAGCACGGTGACCTACGAGCAGTACTTC.

The J gene is TRBJ2-6, the V gene TRBV4-1; possible D gene TRBD1, 6 bases. The CDR3 loop spans 20 amino acids. From germline, CDR1 is MGHRA and CDR2 YSYEKL. The germline V and J ends were trimmed by 4 bases and 0 bases, with 22 bases remaining between them. Here the CDR3 DNA reads TGCGCCAGCAGCCCGAGGGTCCAGACAGGAGCCTCCTCTGGGGCCAACGTCCTGACTTTC. Protein: CASSPRVQTGASSGANVLTF.

The chain combines TRBV28 with TRBJ1-1; D is unresolved. CDR3 size: 14 residues. CDR1 and CDR2 (germline): MDHEN, SYDVKM. Trimming cost V 3 bases and J 0 bases, with 8 bases left between them. CDR3 nucleotide sequence: TGTGCCAGCAGTTTTTCACCGATGAACACTGAAGCTTTCTTT. Protein product: CASSFSPMNTEAFF.

The chain is built from TRBV20-1 and TRBJ2-7; TRBD1 matches at 9 bases. V gave up 7 bases and J gave up 6 bases; unmatched junction bases: 7. Germline CDR1 is DFQATT and CDR2 is SNEGSKA (reference sequence). The CDR3 is 12 amino acids. The CDR3 is CSGSQGAGEQYF. DNA of the CDR3: TGCAGTGGTTCACAGGGGGCCGGCGAGCAGTACTTC.

This clonotype was seen more than once but under ten times. V and J are TRBV7-9 and TRBJ2-7; 7 bases are shared with TRBD2. The CDR3 runs to 18 residues. V lost 4 bases to trimming and J lost 3 bases; unmatched junction nucleotides: 18. CDR1 SEHNR and CDR2 FQNEAQ come from the germline V gene (reference sequence). The CDR3 bases are TGTGCCAGCAGCTCCAGCCGGGCTAGCGGCCCACCTTACTACGAGCAGTACTTC. Amino acid sequence: CASSSSRASGPPYYEQYF.

V and J are TRBV4-1 and TRBJ2-2; D gene uncertain. The V gene's germline CDR1 is MGHRA and CDR2 YSYEKL. Trimming removed 1 base from V and 6 bases from J, with 12 bases in between. The CDR3 sequence is 15 residues long. CDR3 amino acids: CASSQVSGRPGELFF. The CDR3 region has the DNA TGCGCCAGCAGCCAAGTATCAGGCAGACCCGGGGAGCTGTTTTTT.

This clonotype occurred a few times. The chain's CDR3 is CASSYMSGSNNEQFF. In DNA form, the CDR3 reads TGTGCCAGCAGTTACATGTCTGGATCAAACAATGAGCAGTTCTTC. This chain uses TRBV6-5 with TRBJ2-1, with D unresolved. The CDR3 loop spans 15 amino acids. With 2 bases removed from V and 5 bases from J, the gap between germline ends came to 13 bases. Germline CDR1 is MNHEY and CDR2 is SVGAGI.